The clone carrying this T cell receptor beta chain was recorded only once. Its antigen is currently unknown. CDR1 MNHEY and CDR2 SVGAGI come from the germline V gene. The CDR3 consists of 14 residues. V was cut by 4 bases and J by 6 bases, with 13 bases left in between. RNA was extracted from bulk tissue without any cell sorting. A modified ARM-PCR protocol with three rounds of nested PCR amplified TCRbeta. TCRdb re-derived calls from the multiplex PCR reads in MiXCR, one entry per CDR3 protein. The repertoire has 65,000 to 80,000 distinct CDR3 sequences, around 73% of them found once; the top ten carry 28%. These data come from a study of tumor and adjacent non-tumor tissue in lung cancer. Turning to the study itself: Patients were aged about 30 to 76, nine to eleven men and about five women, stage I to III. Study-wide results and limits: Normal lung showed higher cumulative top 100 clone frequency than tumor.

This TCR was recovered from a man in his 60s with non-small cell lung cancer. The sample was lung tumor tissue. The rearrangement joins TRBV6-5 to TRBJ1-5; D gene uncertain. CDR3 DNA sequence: TGTGCCAGCAGTTCAACATGGGGTTCTCAGCCCCAGCATTTT. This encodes CASSSTWGSQPQHF.